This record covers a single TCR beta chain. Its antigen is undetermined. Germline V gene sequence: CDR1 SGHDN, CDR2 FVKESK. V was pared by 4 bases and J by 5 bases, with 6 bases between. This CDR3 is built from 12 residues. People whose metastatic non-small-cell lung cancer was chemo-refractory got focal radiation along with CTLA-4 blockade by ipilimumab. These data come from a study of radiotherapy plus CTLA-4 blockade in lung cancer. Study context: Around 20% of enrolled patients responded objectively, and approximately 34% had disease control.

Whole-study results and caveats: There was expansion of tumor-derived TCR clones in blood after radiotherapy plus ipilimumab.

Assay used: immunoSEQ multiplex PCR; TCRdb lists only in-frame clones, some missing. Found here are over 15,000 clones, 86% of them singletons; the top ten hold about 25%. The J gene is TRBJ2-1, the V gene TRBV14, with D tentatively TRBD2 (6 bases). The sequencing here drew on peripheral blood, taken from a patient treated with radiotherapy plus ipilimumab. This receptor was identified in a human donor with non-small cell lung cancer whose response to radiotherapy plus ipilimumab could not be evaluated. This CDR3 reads CASSRGDNEQFF. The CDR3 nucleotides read TGTGCCAGCAGCCGGGGGGACAATGAGCAGTTCTTC.